This T cell receptor (beta chain) was recorded in a study of glioma-infiltrating T cells after dendritic cell vaccination. The sample's time point: after dendritic cell vaccination, including at tumor progression/relapse. Monocyte-derived dendritic cells, cultured less than 8 days with IL-4 and GM-CSF, were pulsed with autologous tumor lysate. Germline assignment: CDR1 LNHDA and CDR2 SQIVND (reference sequence). The CDR3 loop spans 12 amino acids. V dropped 5 bases and J dropped 12 bases, with 14 bases sitting between them. The method was immunoSEQ multiplex PCR; TCRdb's version includes in-frame clones alone and lacks a portion of them. This table holds 2,500 to 3,000 clones, roughly 85% found once.

This sequence was found in a human donor with glioblastoma. This material consisted of tumor tissue, taken after dendritic cell vaccination. The V and J genes are TRBV19 and TRBJ2-1, with D possibly being TRBD2 (6 bases). CDR3 DNA: TGTGCCAGTAGTCCCACGGGAGCTGGGCAGTTCTTC. Translation: CASSPTGAGQFF.